These 3 T cell receptor beta chains share one sample of origin, sequenced in a study of CD8 T cells in Susac syndrome. Reverse transcription of roughly 0.45 to 1 ug RNA used random hexamers. Each CDR3 protein gets one entry after TCRdb re-called the immunoSEQ multiplex PCR reads with MiXCR. The table has roughly 140,000 distinct CDR3 sequences, approximately 95% seen once. Sequencing input: CD8+ T cells from PBMCs. These receptors came from a human donor in good health.

This clonotype occurred once. The chain uses TRBV19 and TRBJ1-1; D is undetermined. This CDR3 is 11 amino acids long. In germline, CDR1 is LNHDA, CDR2 SQIVND (reference sequence). The V gene lost 7 bases and the J gene lost 4 bases, with 7 bases spanning the gap. CDR3: CASTLSTEAFF. The CDR3 DNA reads TGTGCCAGTACCCTAAGCACTGAAGCTTTCTTT.

This chain connects TRBV7-3 to TRBJ2-1; D is perhaps TRBD1 (6 bases). The germline gives CDR1 SGHTA, CDR2 FQGTGA. V lost 4 bases and J 6 bases, leaving 13 bases between the germline ends. This CDR3 has 14 residues. As DNA, the CDR3 is TGTGCCAGCAGCTCGACAGGAAACCTCAATGAGCAGTTCTTC. Encoded protein: CASSSTGNLNEQFF.

In its sample, this clonotype was seen once. This chain links TRBV20-1 with TRBJ1-2; D is ambiguous. The V end was cut by 6 bases, the J end by 6 bases, with 29 bases between. In germline, CDR1 is DFQATT, CDR2 SNEGSKA (reference sequence). The CDR3 covers 17 residues. The CDR3 DNA reads TGCAGTGCGGAGCCTAACGTATTTACTGGCGGGTTGGATGGCTACACCTTC. This encodes CSAEPNVFTGGLDGYTF.